The 8 T cell receptor beta chains reported below all come from one sample, sequenced in a study of response to subunit inactivated influenza vaccine. Via MiXCR, TCRdb re-called the RT-PCR reads, giving one row per CDR3 protein. Here the sample spans 800,000 or so distinct CDR3 sequences, 21% being singletons. Sequencing was performed on PBMCs from blood, taken around 5 days after vaccination. These receptors all stem from a man in his fifties who received an inactivated influenza vaccine.

This clonotype was seen a handful of times. This sequence joins TRBV6-1 and TRBJ2-7, with TRBD2 as a possible D gene (6 bases). V gave up 6 bases and J gave up 5 bases, with 14 bases separating them. The CDR3 totals 13 residues. Per germline, CDR1 MNHNS and CDR2 SASEGT. The CDR3 sequence is CASRDGTSNEQYF. The CDR3 nucleotides read TGTGCCAGCAGGGACGGGACTTCGAACGAGCAGTACTTC.

This clonotype has a handful of counts. The chain employs TRBV20-1 and TRBJ1-4, with D hard to call. This CDR3 region has 11 residues. V dropped 5 bases and J dropped 8 bases, with 9 bases sitting between them. The V gene's germline CDR1 is DFQATT and CDR2 SNEGSKA (reference sequence). CDR3 protein: CSAGRVEKLFF. In DNA, the CDR3 is TGCAGTGCTGGCCGAGTGGAAAAACTGTTTTTT.

This clonotype was recorded a few times. The chain employs TRBV20-1 and TRBJ2-5; D gene ambiguous. Trimming shortened V by 0 bases and J by 5 bases, and 7 bases separated the two germline ends. Germline V gene data show CDR1 as DFQATT and CDR2 as SNEGSKA (reference sequence). The CDR3 contains 12 residues. The CDR3 is CSARDPPETQYF. CDR3 DNA: TGCAGTGCTAGAGACCCACCCGAGACCCAGTACTTC.

The rearrangement uses TRBV24-1 and TRBJ2-1; no clear D. This CDR3 spans 12 amino acids. The V gene's germline CDR1 is KGHDR and CDR2 SFDVKD. V was cut by 3 bases and J by 14 bases, with 13 bases left in between. CDR3 residues: CATSDGSSGKFF. CDR3 bases: TGTGCCACCAGTGATGGCTCCTCGGGCAAGTTCTTC.

This clonotype has ten or more counts. This chain links TRBV6-5 with TRBJ2-3, with D uncertain. V was trimmed by 2 bases and J by 6 bases, leaving 15 bases between them. CDR3 size: 15 residues. Germline CDR1 MNHEY, CDR2 SVGAGI. DNA for the CDR3: TGTGCCAGCAGTTACGAGCAGTTAAAAGGGGATACGCAGTATTTT. Its translation: CASSYEQLKGDTQYF.

The chain employs TRBV7-2 and TRBJ2-7, with D possibly matching TRBD2 (5 bases). The CDR3 spans 13 residues. CDR1 is SGHTA, CDR2 FQGNSA, per germline. V was trimmed by 2 bases and J by 9 bases, leaving 14 bases between them. CDR3 protein: CASSLSTGMGQYF. CDR3 DNA: TGTGCCAGCAGCTTAAGTACGGGGATGGGGCAGTACTTC.

This clonotype was counted a few times. J is TRBJ1-5 and V is TRBV12-3 or TRBV12-4; tentative D call: TRBD1 (5 bases). The CDR3 is 13 residues long. The V end was cut by 3 bases, the J end by 6 bases, with 9 bases between. CDR3 nucleotide sequence: TGTGCCAGCAGTTTGAGGGGTGTTCAGCCCCAGCATTTT. It translates to CASSLRGVQPQHF.

This clonotype showed up many times. The chain carries TRBV20-1 and TRBJ1-1; the D is unclear. Germline V CDR1 and CDR2: DFQATT, SNEGSKA (reference sequence). With 3 bases removed from V and 7 bases from J, the gap between germline ends came to 12 bases. The length of the CDR3 is 12 residues. CDR3 residues: CSASVRLSEAFF. The CDR3 nucleotides are TGCAGTGCTAGTGTACGGTTAAGTGAAGCTTTCTTT.